This TCR beta chain was recovered during a study of cytomegalovirus exposure and HLA in healthy donors. 13 Jbeta primers and 60 Vbeta primers were used for the PCR. The data were produced by immunoSEQ multiplex PCR, yet TCRdb's version contains in-frame clones alone and is incomplete. The sample holds about 190,000 clones; 10% to 15% are singletons and the top ten take over 6.5%. General study results and limits: A prior analysis recorded that most TCR beta V segments were productive about 87% or about 30% of the time.

This CDR3 has 12 amino acids. V was pared by 1 base and J by 2 bases, with 4 bases between. CDR1 SGHDT and CDR2 YYEEEE come from the germline V gene. This clone was counted a few times. As yet, its antigen is unknown. Specimen: PBMCs. The source of this sequence is a man aged 45-65 years in good health and CMV-seropositive. This sequence joins TRBV5-6 and TRBJ2-7, with D uncertain. The CDR3 DNA is TGTGCCAGCAGCTTGCGGGCCTACGAGCAGTACTTC. It specifies CASSLRAYEQYF.